This T cell receptor beta chain appears in the sequencing data of a study of PD-1 blockade in mismatch repair-deficient tumors. As for the study in general: Patients had 12 mismatch repair-deficient cancer types, all previously treated and progressing.

A note on this clone: What it binds is not known.

The study's findings and limits: Rapid post-treatment expansion, then contraction, generally preceding radiologic response, marked tumor-resident clones.

Every patient had mismatch repair deficiency by PCR or immunohistochemistry. TCR sequencing covered a few patients who responded to pembrolizumab. Profiled with immunoSEQ multiplex PCR; TCRdb holds only in-frame clones, not every one. This sample has about 68,000 clones, with almost 80% found just once. With 0 bases removed from V and 0 bases from J, the gap between germline ends came to 14 bases. Germline CDR1 reads LNHDA; CDR2 reads SQIVND (reference sequence). This CDR3 is 17 amino acids long. This sequence originates from an adult with mismatch repair-deficient cancer. The source was peripheral blood, collected 2 weeks after starting pembrolizumab. This chain uses TRBV19 with TRBJ1-1; D call uncertain. This CDR3 reads CASSIDSENSMNTEAFF. Here the CDR3 DNA reads TGTGCCAGTAGTATAGATTCTGAGAACAGCATGAACACTGAAGCTTTCTTT.